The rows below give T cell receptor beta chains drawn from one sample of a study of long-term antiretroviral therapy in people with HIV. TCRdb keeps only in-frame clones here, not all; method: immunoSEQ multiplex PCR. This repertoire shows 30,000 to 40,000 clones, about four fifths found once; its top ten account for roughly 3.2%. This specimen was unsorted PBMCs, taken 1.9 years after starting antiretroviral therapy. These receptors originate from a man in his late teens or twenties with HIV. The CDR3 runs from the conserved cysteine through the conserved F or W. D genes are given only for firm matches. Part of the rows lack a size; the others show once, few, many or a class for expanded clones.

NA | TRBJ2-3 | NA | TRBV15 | CATTGRLGQGVDTQYF | TGTGCCACCACAGGGAGGCTAGGCCAGGGGGTCGATACGCAGTATTTT
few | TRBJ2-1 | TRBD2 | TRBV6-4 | CASSDTSLAGYNEQFF | TGTGCCAGCAGTGATACGAGCCTAGCGGGTTACAATGAGCAGTTCTTC
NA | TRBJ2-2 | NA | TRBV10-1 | CASSERLNTGELFF | TGCGCCAGCAGTGAGCGTTTGAACACCGGGGAGCTGTTTTTT
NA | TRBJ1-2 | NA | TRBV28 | CASSLRGEANYGYTF | TGTGCCAGCAGCCTGCGCGGGGAAGCTAACTATGGCTACACCTTC
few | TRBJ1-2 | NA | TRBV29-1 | CSVGTYGYTF | TGCAGCGTCGGGACATATGGCTACACCTTC
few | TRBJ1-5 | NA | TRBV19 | CASIEGGEGQPQHF | TGTGCCAGTATAGAAGGGGGTGAAGGACAGCCCCAGCATTTT
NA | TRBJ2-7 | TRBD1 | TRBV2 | CASSPTLDRGPHEQYF | TGTGCCAGCAGTCCCACACTGGACAGGGGGCCCCACGAGCAGTACTTC
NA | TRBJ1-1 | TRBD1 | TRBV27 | CASTGTGGLNTEAFF | TGTGCCAGCACCGGGACAGGGGGGCTGAACACTGAAGCTTTCTTT
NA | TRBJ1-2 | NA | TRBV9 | CASSNQGGAGYGYTF | TGTGCCAGCAGCAATCAAGGGGGGGCGGGCTATGGCTACACCTTC
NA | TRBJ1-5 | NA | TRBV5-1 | CASSLEGNNQPQHF | TGCGCCAGCAGCTTAGAGGGTAACAATCAGCCCCAGCATTTT
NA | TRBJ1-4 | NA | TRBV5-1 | CASSLGLATNEKLFF | TGCGCCAGCAGCTTGGGTCTTGCAACTAATGAAAAACTGTTTTTT
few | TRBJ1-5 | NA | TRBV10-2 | CATTDLDWTGNQPQHF | TGCGCCACCACGGACCTCGACTGGACAGGCAATCAGCCCCAGCATTTT
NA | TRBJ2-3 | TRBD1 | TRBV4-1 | CASSQRQGSTDTQYF | TGCGCCAGCAGCCAAAGACAGGGATCCACAGATACGCAGTATTTT
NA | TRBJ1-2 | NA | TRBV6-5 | CASSYTPEYGYTF | TGTGCCAGCAGTTACACTCCGGAGTATGGCTACACCTTC
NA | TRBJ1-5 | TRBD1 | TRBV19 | CASSATGANQPQHF | TGTGCCAGTAGCGCGACAGGGGCCAATCAGCCCCAGCATTTT
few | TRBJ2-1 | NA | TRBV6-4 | CASSHGQEENEQFF | TGTGCCAGCAGCCACGGCCAGGAGGAGAATGAGCAGTTCTTC
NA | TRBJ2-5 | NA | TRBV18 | CASSSGHSLGGQYF | TGTGCCAGCTCAAGTGGACACAGCCTTGGTGGCCAGTACTTC
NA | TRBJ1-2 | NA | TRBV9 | CASSFMGYGYTF | TGTGCCAGCAGCTTCATGGGCTATGGCTACACCTTC
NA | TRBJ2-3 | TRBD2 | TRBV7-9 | CASSLAGTSGEGTQYF | TGTGCCAGCAGCTTAGCTGGGACTAGCGGGGAAGGGACGCAGTATTTT
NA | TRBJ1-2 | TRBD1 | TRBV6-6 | CASSYGERGQGYTF | TGTGCCAGCAGTTACGGGGAAAGGGGGCAGGGCTACACCTTC
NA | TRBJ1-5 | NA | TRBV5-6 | CASSLQDAQPQHF | TGTGCCAGCAGCTTGCAGGATGCTCAGCCCCAGCATTTT
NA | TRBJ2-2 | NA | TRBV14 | CASSKEGDRGTGELFF | TGTGCCAGCAGCAAAGAGGGGGATCGCGGCACCGGGGAGCTGTTTTTT